This T cell receptor beta chain emerged from a study of CD8 T cells in Susac syndrome. With random hexamers, reverse transcription was performed on 0.5 to 1 ug of RNA. TCRdb reprocessed the immunoSEQ multiplex PCR reads with MiXCR, giving one entry per CDR3 protein. Of approximately 83,000 distinct CDR3 sequences in the sample, 94% were seen once. Per germline, CDR1 SGHRS and CDR2 YFSETQ. The CDR3 runs 15 residues. The ends lost 0 bases at V and 8 bases at J; junction bases unmatched: 2. The rearrangement joins TRBV5-1 to TRBJ2-1, with 13 bases identical to TRBD2. The sequence was obtained from a human donor with Susac syndrome. Sequencing was performed on CD8+ T cells from PBMCs. In nucleotides, the CDR3 is TGCGCCAGCAGCTTGGGACTAGCGGGAGGACATGAGCAGTTCTTC. It is translated as CASSLGLAGGHEQFF.